These 17 T cell receptor beta chains share one sample of origin, sequenced in a study of OX40 agonist ivuxolimab in advanced cancers. Libraries were prepared by immunoSEQ multiplex PCR; TCRdb keeps only in-frame clonotypes and omits some of them. The repertoire holds about 55,000 clones, around nine tenths seen once, with approximately 7.2% in the top ten. This sample comprised CD4+ or CD8+ T cells sorted from blood, obtained in a trial of the OX40 agonist ivuxolimab. All receptors derive from an adult with an advanced solid tumor such as melanoma, head and neck, liver or kidney cancer.

This chain joins TRBV29-1 and TRBJ1-2, with 7 nucleotides matching TRBD1. CDR1 and CDR2 from the germline V gene are SQVTM and ANQGSEA. The CDR3 is 11 amino acids. Trimming cost V 7 bases and J 8 bases; bases outside gene matches: 7. CDR3 sequence: CSEGTGEGYTF. The CDR3 nucleotides are TGCAGCGAAGGAACAGGGGAAGGCTACACCTTC.

The chain is built from TRBV6-5 and TRBJ2-7, with TRBD2 matching over 8 bases. The germline V gene has CDR1 MNHEY and CDR2 SVGAGI. CDR3 length equals 15 residues. With V trimmed by 6 bases and J by 5 bases, 12 bases remained unmatched. The CDR3 region is CASRARGGRVHEQYF. In nucleotides, the CDR3 is TGTGCCAGCAGGGCCCGGGGGGGAAGGGTCCACGAGCAGTACTTC.

J is TRBJ2-3 and V is TRBV5-4; 8 bases are shared with TRBD2. The V gene end was trimmed by 0 bases and the J gene end by 8 bases; junction bases not matched to a gene: 11. Germline V gene lookup returns CDR1 SGHNT and CDR2 YYREEE (reference sequence). This CDR3 is built from 16 residues. The CDR3 sequence: CASSLEGSGIGVTQYF. DNA of the CDR3: TGTGCCAGCAGCTTGGAAGGTAGCGGGATTGGGGTTACGCAGTATTTT.

The CDR3 protein is CATTIGDRPPYEQYF. Here the CDR3 DNA reads TGTGCCACCACTATTGGGGACAGACCTCCCTACGAGCAGTACTTC. V gene TRBV19 combines with J gene TRBJ2-7, with 7 bases identical to TRBD1. This CDR3 has 15 amino acids. Germline-derived CDR1 and CDR2 are LNHDA and SQIVND (reference sequence). J was trimmed by 2 bases and V by 10 bases; bases with no gene match: 14.

This chain links TRBV4-2 with TRBJ2-1, with 8 bases fitting TRBD2. The CDR3 spans 16 residues. Germline lookup yields CDR1 LGHNA and CDR2 YNFKEQ. Trimming cost V 2 bases and J 5 bases; bases outside gene matches: 8. The CDR3 is CASSQFLLAEDNEQFF. CDR3 DNA sequence: TGTGCCAGCAGCCAATTTTTACTAGCGGAAGACAATGAGCAGTTCTTC.

Points on this clone: Relative to the germline gene, one junction end is altered; a read error may explain this. V is TRBV28 and J is TRBJ1-5; D perhaps matches TRBD1 (5 bases). There are 12 residues in the CDR3. In germline, CDR1 is MDHEN, CDR2 SYDVKM. In nucleotides, the CDR3 is TGTGCCGGCAGACAGCCCAATCAGCCCCAGCATTTT. Its protein is CAGRQPNQPQHF.

The V and J genes are TRBV6-6 and TRBJ2-3, with TRBD2 identical over 10 bases. This CDR3 region has 16 residues. Trimming removed 5 bases from V and 0 bases from J; junction bases left unmatched: 5. The germline V gene encodes CDR1 MNHNY and CDR2 SVGAGI (reference sequence). CDR3 loop: CASSPRGLASTDTQYF. The CDR3 DNA follows: TGTGCCAGCAGTCCAAGGGGACTAGCGAGCACAGATACGCAGTATTTT.

The rearrangement uses TRBV11-2 and TRBJ2-7; 9 nucleotides agree with TRBD1. CDR3 length equals 15 residues. Trimming at V came to 1 base and at J to 5 bases, leaving 6 bases not matched to a gene. Per the germline V gene, CDR1 is SGHAT and CDR2 is FQNNGV. CDR3 in amino acids: CASSLGRDRVHEQYF. DNA for the CDR3: TGTGCCAGCAGCTTAGGTCGGGACAGGGTTCACGAGCAGTACTTC.

The chain carries TRBV7-6 and TRBJ2-3; D call uncertain. V gave up 1 base and J gave up 1 base, with 24 bases separating them. The CDR3 runs to 20 residues. CDR1 SGHVS and CDR2 FNYEAQ come from the germline V gene. CDR3 region: CASSLVAVWSRRTGTDTQYF. CDR3 nucleotides: TGTGCCAGCAGCTTAGTAGCAGTATGGTCTCGGCGTACGGGCACAGATACGCAGTATTTT. The full variable domain, with the rest looked up from reference TRBV7-6 and TRBJ2-3, is GAGVSQSPRYKVTKRGQDVALRCDPISGHVSLYWYRQALGQGPEFLTYFNYEAQQDKSGLPNDRFSAERPEGSISTLTIQRTEQRDSAMYRCASSLVAVWSRRTGTDTQYFGPGTRLTVL.

The genes are TRBV28 and TRBJ1-1, with TRBD1 as a possible D gene (6 bases). V was pared by 6 bases and J by 5 bases, with 22 bases between. This CDR3 is built from 16 residues. Per germline, CDR1 MDHEN and CDR2 SYDVKM. DNA of the CDR3: TGTGCCAGCAGCCCCTCTAGGGGGACGGTATGGACTGAAGCTTTCTTT. Translation: CASSPSRGTVWTEAFF. The full variable domain, completed using reference TRBV28 and TRBJ1-1, is DVKVTQSSRYLVKRTGEKVFLECVQDMDHENMFWYRQDPGLGLRLIYFSYDVKMKEKGDIPEGYSVSREKKERFSLILESASTNQTSMYLCASSPSRGTVWTEAFFGQGTRLTVV.

This rearrangement joins TRBV5-6 to TRBJ2-3; D is uncertain. The germline V gene has CDR1 SGHDT and CDR2 YYEEEE. The CDR3 totals 13 residues. The V end lost 0 bases, the J end lost 1 base, and 3 bases lay between the germline ends. The CDR3 protein is CASSLGGTDTQYF. CDR3 nucleotides: TGTGCCAGCAGCTTGGGGGGCACAGATACGCAGTATTTT.

The CDR3: CASSIGNQPQHF. The CDR3 DNA sequence: TGTGCCAGTAGTATTGGGAATCAGCCCCAGCATTTT. The chain recombines TRBV19 with TRBJ1-5; D uncertain. V was pared by 3 bases and J by 4 bases, with 4 bases between. CDR1 is LNHDA and CDR2 is SQIVND in the germline V gene (reference sequence). CDR3 length: 12 residues.

This clone appeared a single time. V and J are TRBV27 and TRBJ2-1; 10 bases fit TRBD2. The CDR3 covers 17 residues. J lost 5 bases, V lost 2 bases, and 9 bases had no gene match. Germline CDR1 and CDR2: MNHEY and SMNVEV (reference sequence). The CDR3 nucleotides are TGTGCCAGCAGTTTAGGGCCGACACTAGCGGGAAACAATGAGCAGTTCTTC. It yields the protein CASSLGPTLAGNNEQFF.

J is TRBJ2-1 and V is TRBV5-4, with 12 nucleotides matching TRBD2. The germline CDR1 and CDR2 sequences are SGHNT and YYREEE (reference sequence). The CDR3 is 16 amino acids. V lost 0 bases, J lost 4 bases, and 2 bases stayed unmatched. The CDR3 reads CASSLVGLAGYNEQFF. In DNA form, the CDR3 reads TGTGCCAGCAGCTTGGTTGGACTAGCGGGGTACAATGAGCAGTTCTTC. The variable domain in full, completed from reference TRBV5-4 and TRBJ2-1, reads ETGVTQSPTHLIKTRGQQVTLRCSSQSGHNTVSWYQQALGQGPQFIFQYYREEENGRGNFPPRFSGLQFPNYSSELNVNALELDDSALYLCASSLVGLAGYNEQFFGPGTRLTVL.

V is TRBV5-1 and J is TRBJ2-5; TRBD1 matches 10 bases. J lost 5 bases, V lost 7 bases, and 11 bases had no gene match. Germline CDR1 SGHRS, CDR2 YFSETQ. The CDR3 has 15 amino acids. The CDR3 loop reads CASGAPGQGLETQYF. The CDR3 DNA reads TGCGCCAGCGGCGCACCGGGACAGGGGTTGGAGACCCAGTACTTC.

The chain links TRBV9 to TRBJ1-5, with a possible D match to TRBD1 (5 bases). This CDR3 is 14 amino acids long. V lost 7 bases to trimming and J lost 2 bases, with 13 bases between them. Germline lookup yields CDR1 SGDLS and CDR2 YYNGEE. The CDR3 DNA sequence: TGTGCCAGCGCCGAGGGGCCGGGCAATCAGCCCCAGCATTTT. Its translation: CASAEGPGNQPQHF.

V usage is TRBV6-1 and J usage is TRBJ2-3; D might be TRBD1 or TRBD2, each matching 5 bases. The germline V gene has CDR1 MNHNS and CDR2 SASEGT. The ends were cut back, 2 bases at V and 7 bases at J, with 13 bases in the middle. The CDR3 totals 14 residues. Here the CDR3 reads CASSETQWGNTQYF. CDR3 DNA sequence: TGTGCCAGCAGTGAAACCCAGTGGGGGAATACGCAGTATTTT.